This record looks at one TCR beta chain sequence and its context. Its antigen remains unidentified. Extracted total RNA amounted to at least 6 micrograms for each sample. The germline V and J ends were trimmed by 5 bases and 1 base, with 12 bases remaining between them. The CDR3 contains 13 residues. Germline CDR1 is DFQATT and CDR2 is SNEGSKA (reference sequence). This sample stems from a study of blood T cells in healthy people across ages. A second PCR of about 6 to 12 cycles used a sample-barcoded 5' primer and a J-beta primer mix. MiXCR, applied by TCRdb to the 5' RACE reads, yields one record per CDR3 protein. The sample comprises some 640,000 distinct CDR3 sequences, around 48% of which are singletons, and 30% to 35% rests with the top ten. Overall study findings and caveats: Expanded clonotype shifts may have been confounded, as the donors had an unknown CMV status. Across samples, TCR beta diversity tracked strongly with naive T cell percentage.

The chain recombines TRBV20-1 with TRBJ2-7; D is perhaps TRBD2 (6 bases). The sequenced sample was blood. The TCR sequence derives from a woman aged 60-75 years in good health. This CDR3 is CSAGTFFSYEQYF. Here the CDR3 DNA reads TGCAGTGCTGGGACTTTCTTTTCCTACGAGCAGTACTTC.